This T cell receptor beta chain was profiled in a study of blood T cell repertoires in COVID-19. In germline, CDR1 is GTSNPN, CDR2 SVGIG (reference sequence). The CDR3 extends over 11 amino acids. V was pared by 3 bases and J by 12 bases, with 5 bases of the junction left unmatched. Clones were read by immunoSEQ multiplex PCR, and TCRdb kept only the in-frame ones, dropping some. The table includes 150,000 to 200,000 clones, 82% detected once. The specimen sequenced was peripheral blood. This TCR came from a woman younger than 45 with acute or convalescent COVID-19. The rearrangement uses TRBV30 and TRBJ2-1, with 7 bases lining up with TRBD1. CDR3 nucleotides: TGTGCCTGGAGACGACAGGGTAGGCAGTTCTTC. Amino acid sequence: CAWRRQGRQFF.